The present T cell receptor (beta chain) was sequenced within a study of identifying expanded T cells in peripheral blood. Study-level findings and limits: Across healthy donors, higher total template counts meant significantly greater approximately two-week count variance. Over two and four weeks, about 15 and 18 clones changed, versus approximately 1.2 between replicates.

Deletions cut 4 bases from V and 3 bases from J, with 9 bases between. CDR3 length: 13 amino acids. Per germline, CDR1 MNHEY and CDR2 SMNVEV (reference sequence). TCRdb keeps only in-frame clones here, not all; method: immunoSEQ multiplex PCR. The table has about 100,000 clones, roughly 88% seen once; the top ten hold around 5%. Comments on this clone: Its specificity is not known.

The rearrangement uses TRBV27 and TRBJ2-5; D ambiguous. The sequence was collected from a person aged 18 to 70 in good health. What was sequenced was blood. The CDR3 DNA sequence: TGTGCCAGCAGTTCCCAACTGGAAGAGACCCAGTACTTC. Translating gives CASSSQLEETQYF.